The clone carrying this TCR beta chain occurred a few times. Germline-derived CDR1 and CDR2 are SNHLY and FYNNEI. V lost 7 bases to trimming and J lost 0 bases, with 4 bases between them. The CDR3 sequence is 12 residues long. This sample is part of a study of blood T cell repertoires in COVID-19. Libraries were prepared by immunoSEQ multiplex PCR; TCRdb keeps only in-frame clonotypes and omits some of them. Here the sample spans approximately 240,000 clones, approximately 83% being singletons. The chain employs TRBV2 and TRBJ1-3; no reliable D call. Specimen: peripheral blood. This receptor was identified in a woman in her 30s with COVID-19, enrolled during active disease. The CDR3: CASTSSGNTIYF. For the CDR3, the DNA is TGTGCCAGCACTAGCTCTGGAAACACCATATATTTT. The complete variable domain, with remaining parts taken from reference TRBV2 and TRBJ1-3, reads EPEVTQTPSHQVTQMGQEVILRCVPISNHLYFYWYRQILGQKVEFLVSFYNNEISEKSEIFDDQFSVERPDGSNFTLKIRSTKLEDSAMYFCASTSSGNTIYFGEGSWLTVV.